These T cell receptor beta chains were read from a single sample in a study of cytomegalovirus exposure and HLA in healthy donors. Measured with immunoSEQ multiplex PCR; TCRdb has only the in-frame clones, and not every one. This table holds about 120,000 clones, around 85% found once. The material sequenced was PBMCs. The origin of the receptors is a woman aged 30 to 39 in good health and CMV-seronegative. CDR3s include the opening cysteine and the closing phenylalanine or tryptophan. A D gene is named only where the DNA matches it firmly. Clone size is stated in some rows and not others, as once, few, many or a class when expanded.

clone size,J gene,D gene,V gene,CDR3 DNA,CDR3 protein
.,TRBJ2-3,TRBD1,TRBV7-6,TGTGCCAGCAGCAAAAGCAGGGGGAGCACAGATACGCAGTATTTT,CASSKSRGSTDTQYF
few,TRBJ1-2,.,TRBV10-2,TGCGCCAGCAAGCTGAGCTATGGCTACACCTTC,CASKLSYGYTF
.,TRBJ2-1,TRBD2,TRBV9,TGTGCCAGCAGCGTGGGAGCCGGGGGGACTGGTAATGAGCAGTTCTTC,CASSVGAGGTGNEQFF
.,TRBJ2-5,TRBD1,TRBV4-1,TGCGCCAGCAGCCAGATGGGACAGGGACCCGAGACCCAGTACTTC,CASSQMGQGPETQYF
.,TRBJ2-1,TRBD1,TRBV5-1,TGCGCCAGCAGCCTGGGACAGTACAATGAGCAGTTCTTC,CASSLGQYNEQFF
.,TRBJ2-1,TRBD2,TRBV18,TGTGCCAGCTCACCACTAGCGGGGGGCTTGGTTAATGAGCAGTTCTTC,CASSPLAGGLVNEQFF
.,TRBJ2-2,TRBD1,TRBV6-5,TGTGCCAGCAGTAGGGACAGCTCGAACACCGGGGAGCTGTTTTTT,CASSRDSSNTGELFF
.,TRBJ2-3,.,TRBV7-2,TGTGCCAGCAACAGAGGGGGGGGCCCAACAGATACGCAGTATTTT,CASNRGGGPTDTQYF
few,TRBJ1-2,.,TRBV7-2,TGTGCCAGCAGCCTATCCAACAGGGACTACACCTTC,CASSLSNRDYTF
.,TRBJ2-7,TRBD1,TRBV11-2,TGTGCCAGCAGCTTAGAGGGGAGGGACAGGGCGAAGCAGTACTTC,CASSLEGRDRAKQYF
.,TRBJ2-5,TRBD2,TRBV27,TGTGCCAGCAGTCCGGGACTAGCGGGGGGGGCGGCCCAGTACTTC,CASSPGLAGGAAQYF
.,TRBJ1-1,TRBD1,TRBV30,TGTGCCTGGAGCAGGGGGCGGGGCACTGAAGCTTTCTTT,CAWSRGRGTEAFF
.,TRBJ2-3,.,TRBV5-4,TGTGCCAGCAGCTTGTACGGGGATACGCAGTATTTT,CASSLYGDTQYF
.,TRBJ1-3,.,TRBV5-4,TGTGCCAGCAGCCCGAGGGGGAGTTTTGGAAACACCATATATTTT,CASSPRGSFGNTIYF
.,TRBJ1-3,TRBD1,TRBV6-1,TGTGCCAGCAGTGACTTGCAGGGGGCTGGAAACACCATATATTTT,CASSDLQGAGNTIYF
once,TRBJ2-1,.,TRBV9,TGTGCCAGCAGCGGGCAGCGTTTTGGTGAGCAGTTCTTC,CASSGQRFGEQFF
.,TRBJ1-1,.,TRBV7-8,TGTGCCAGCAGCTTAATGGATGGAGGCACTGAAGCTTTCTTT,CASSLMDGGTEAFF
.,TRBJ2-7,.,TRBV2,TGTGCCAGCAGTCGACAGGAGAATTCCGCCGAGCAGTACTTC,CASSRQENSAEQYF
.,TRBJ2-2,TRBD2,TRBV7-9,TGTGCCAGCAGACCCCGAACTAGCGGGGGAAACACCGGGGAGCTGTTTTTT,CASRPRTSGGNTGELFF
.,TRBJ2-1,TRBD2,TRBV27,TGTGCCAGCAGTTTATCGGGGGGACTAGCCCATGAGCAGTTCTTC,CASSLSGGLAHEQFF
.,TRBJ1-1,.,TRBV25-1,TGTGCCAGCAGTGCCTACTTTGATAACACTGAAGCTTTCTTT,CASSAYFDNTEAFF
.,TRBJ2-1,.,TRBV4-1,TGCGCCAGCAGCCAAATCTCAGGGGTCGATGAGCAGTTCTTC,CASSQISGVDEQFF
.,TRBJ2-3,.,TRBV5-1,TGCGCCAGCAGCTCCCAGGGGATGCCAGATACGCAGTATTTT,CASSSQGMPDTQYF
.,TRBJ2-3,TRBD2,TRBV18,TGTGCCAGCTCACCGTTGGGACGGGGGGCAGATACGCAGTATTTT,CASSPLGRGADTQYF
.,TRBJ2-3,.,TRBV5-1,TGCGCCAGCAGCTTGAGCCGCTCCCTCACAGATACGCAGTATTTT,CASSLSRSLTDTQYF
.,TRBJ1-1,.,TRBV11-3,TGTGCCAGCAGCTTACAGGAGAACACTGAAGCTTTCTTT,CASSLQENTEAFF
.,TRBJ1-1,.,TRBV25-1,TGTGCCAGCAGTGAATTAGCAGGGCCGAACACTGAAGCTTTCTTT,CASSELAGPNTEAFF
.,TRBJ2-1,TRBD2,TRBV6-1,TGTGCCAGCACCCGGAGAGCGGGGGATTCCAATGAGCAGTTCTTC,CASTRRAGDSNEQFF
.,TRBJ2-3,TRBD2,TRBV6-1,TGTGCCAGCAGTGAGTTCGGCGGGGGGGCCGGCACAGATACGCAGTATTTT,CASSEFGGGAGTDTQYF
.,TRBJ2-5,TRBD1,TRBV6-1,TGTGCCAGCAAGCCGACAGGGATAGAGACCCAGTACTTC,CASKPTGIETQYF
few,TRBJ2-7,.,TRBV11-1,TGTGCCAGCAGCTCAGACCGGGACTACGAGCAGTACTTC,CASSSDRDYEQYF
.,TRBJ2-5,TRBD2,TRBV29-1,TGCAGCGTTGCGGGGGGTCTCCAAGAGACCCAGTACTTC,CSVAGGLQETQYF
.,TRBJ2-5,TRBD2,TRBV11-2,TGTGCCAGCAGTCAGATGGCGGGGGGGGAGACCCAGTACTTC,CASSQMAGGETQYF
.,TRBJ1-2,TRBD1,TRBV2,TGTGCCAGCACCGGCGACAGGGGGGACTATGGCTACACCTTC,CASTGDRGDYGYTF
.,TRBJ2-3,TRBD2,TRBV9,TGTGCCAGCAGCTCTCGACTAGCGGGGGGGAGCACAGATACGCAGTATTTT,CASSSRLAGGSTDTQYF
.,TRBJ1-2,.,TRBV10-3,TGTGCCATCAGTGTGGTAGGGGACTATGGCTACACCTTC,CAISVVGDYGYTF
.,TRBJ2-1,TRBD2,TRBV27,TGTGCCAGCAGTTTAGGGACTAGCGGGGTCTACAATGAGCAGTTCTTC,CASSLGTSGVYNEQFF
few,TRBJ2-5,.,TRBV19,TGTGCCAGTAGACCGTGGGCAGGGCAAGAGACCCAGTACTTC,CASRPWAGQETQYF
few,TRBJ2-3,TRBD2,TRBV30,TGTGCCTGGGGCGGGGGGGCAAACACAGATACGCAGTATTTT,CAWGGGANTDTQYF
once,TRBJ2-5,TRBD2,TRBV6-1,TGTGCCAGCAGTGAACGGCTAGCGGGGGGGAGGCAAGAGACCCAGTACTTC,CASSERLAGGRQETQYF
.,TRBJ2-3,.,TRBV7-6,TGTGCCAGCAGCTTAGCGAGGCGGGGGCCTATAGATACGCAGTATTTT,CASSLARRGPIDTQYF
once,TRBJ2-5,.,TRBV12-2,TGTGCAAGTCAGGGGGAACCCCCCCAAGAGACCCAGTACTTC,CASQGEPPQETQYF
.,TRBJ2-7,.,TRBV7-2,TGTGCCAGCAGCTTAATACCTGGAGGGATGGGCTACGAGCAGTACTTC,CASSLIPGGMGYEQYF
.,TRBJ2-5,TRBD2,TRBV7-2,TGTGCCAGCAGCAGACGGGGGGTCCAAGAGACCCAGTACTTC,CASSRRGVQETQYF
.,TRBJ2-3,TRBD1,TRBV5-1,TGCGCCAGCAGCCTGACAGGGCCAGATACGCAGTATTTT,CASSLTGPDTQYF
.,TRBJ1-6,TRBD1,TRBV2,TGTGCCAGCAGTGAACTCCCAGGGGGGAATAATTCACCCCTCCACTTT,CASSELPGGNNSPLHF
.,TRBJ1-1,.,TRBV5-6,TGTGCCAGCAGCGACAGAGTCTTCAGTGAAGCTTTCTTT,CASSDRVFSEAFF
.,TRBJ2-3,.,TRBV11-3,TGTGCCAGCAGCTTTGGGGCAGTTCGTAGCACAGATACGCAGTATTTT,CASSFGAVRSTDTQYF
.,TRBJ1-1,.,TRBV7-6,TGTGCCAGCAGCTTACAGGCGAACACTGAAGCTTTCTTT,CASSLQANTEAFF
.,TRBJ2-5,TRBD1,TRBV7-2,TGTGCCAGCAGCTTAACGGACAGGCGGTACCAAGAGACCCAGTACTTC,CASSLTDRRYQETQYF
.,TRBJ1-3,TRBD1,TRBV19,TGTGCCAGTGAAAGGGGGCCTGGAAACACCATATATTTT,CASERGPGNTIYF
.,TRBJ1-1,.,TRBV5-6,TGTGCCAGCAGCGTACAGGGTATGAACACTGAAGCTTTCTTT,CASSVQGMNTEAFF
.,TRBJ2-7,.,TRBV4-3,TGCGCCAGCAGCCAAGGCCCGGGCTCCTACGAGCAGTACTTC,CASSQGPGSYEQYF
.,TRBJ1-5,.,TRBV4-1,TGCGCCAGCAGCCAAGATCTAGGTCAGCCCCAGCATTTT,CASSQDLGQPQHF
.,TRBJ2-7,.,TRBV11-1,TGTGCCAGCAGCTTATCCAGGAACTACGAGCAGTACTTC,CASSLSRNYEQYF